A selection of T cell receptor beta chains follows, all from one sample in a study of OX40 agonist ivuxolimab in advanced cancers. Profiled with immunoSEQ multiplex PCR; TCRdb holds only in-frame clones, not every one. The table has 60,000 to 80,000 clones, around four fifths seen once. Here the sequenced sample was CD4+ or CD8+ T cells sorted from blood, taken in a trial of the OX40 agonist ivuxolimab. These receptors all come from an adult with an advanced solid tumor such as melanoma, head and neck, liver or kidney cancer. Each CDR3 is given without its conserved first and last residue.

j_call v_call cdr3_length cdr3_aa
TRBJ1-6 TRBV28 14 ASGGGVRSYNSPLH
TRBJ1-1 TRBV30 11 AWSHKGSTEAF
TRBJ1-6 TRBV19 13 ASSRSGTLGSPLH
TRBJ2-7 TRBV28 13 ASSLPSLVSYEQY
TRBJ1-5 TRBV28 9 ASTDNQPQH
TRBJ2-1 TRBV19 11 ASSMGPENEQF
TRBJ2-5 TRBV6-6 11 ASSRTGQETQY
NA TRBV6-5 12 ASSYSGQANEQY
TRBJ2-3 TRBV6-5 14 ASSYSRTPDEDTQY
TRBJ2-3 TRBV5-4 14 ASSGAGDWVTDTQY
TRBJ2-1 TRBV18 15 ASSRGGRAASYNEQF
TRBJ1-1 TRBV27 11 ASSSFFHTEAF
TRBJ2-2 TRBV19 11 ASSKGSGRELF
TRBJ2-1 TRBV18 12 ASSPNLAGNEQF
TRBJ1-2 TRBV28 15 ASSLVGRGLVNYGYT
TRBJ1-1 TRBV6-1 12 ASSEVAGNTEAF
TRBJ2-7 TRBV9 10 ASSPDRREQY
TRBJ2-6 TRBV5-1 14 ASSLAPGQGANVLT
TRBJ2-5 TRBV7-2 10 ASSLRWETQY
TRBJ2-1 TRBV28 12 ASSWTGEVNEQF
TRBJ2-1 TRBV5-1 13 ASGDSAANYNEQF
TRBJ1-4 TRBV19 14 ASTKNVGTTNEKLF
TRBJ2-5 TRBV28 11 ASNFGGAGEQY
TRBJ1-1 TRBV19 12 ASSSQGGHTEAF
TRBJ2-5 TRBV7-2 13 ASSLARARQETQY
TRBJ2-5 TRBV18 15 ASSSLGAQGRWETQY
TRBJ2-1 TRBV29-1 11 SCGTGNYNEQF
TRBJ2-1 TRBV7-9 13 ASSQDQGTSNEQF
TRBJ2-3 TRBV2 9 ASDFGGTQY
TRBJ2-3 TRBV10-1 13 ASSDRGGLEGTQY
TRBJ1-3 TRBV28 12 ASSLGWRGNTIY
TRBJ2-1 TRBV5-6 13 ASSLRTGIINEQF
TRBJ1-5 TRBV7-2 13 ASSSTGRGNQPQH
TRBJ2-3 TRBV19 12 ASRRTGGADTQY
TRBJ1-5 TRBV6-6 12 ASSYERSNQPQH
TRBJ2-5 TRBV5-1 12 ASSSTATSETQY
TRBJ2-3 TRBV10-2 14 ASSERAGVNTDTQY
TRBJ2-1 TRBV7-9 14 ASSLVRQVGYNEQF
TRBJ2-5 TRBV4-1 13 ASSRGDRLQETQY
TRBJ2-7 TRBV29-1 14 SVEGGPGNGPYEQY
TRBJ1-1 TRBV18 13 ASSVEAEPNTEAF
TRBJ2-2 TRBV7-3 10 ASSQVLGELF
TRBJ2-1 TRBV27 14 ASSLGASGAYNEQF
TRBJ2-3 TRBV10-3 14 AITPGTSRARDTQY
TRBJ1-2 TRBV4-3 12 ASSQDEGWGGYT
TRBJ1-1 TRBV6-1 9 ASSEDSEAF
TRBJ1-4 TRBV5-1 11 ASSRQENEKLF